Below are 18 T cell receptor beta chains sequenced from a single sample in a study of monozygotic twins with inflammatory bowel disease. TCRdb re-called the 5' RACE reads and gives one entry per CDR3 protein, without DNA. The repertoire table contains approximately 400,000 distinct CDR3 sequences. Material for sequencing was blood. The receptors were gathered from a human donor with ulcerative colitis or Crohn's disease, or a healthy co-twin of an affected twin (not recorded which).

The chain joins TRBV4-1 to TRBJ2-2; no DNA is available, so the TRBD1 call from TCRdb remains unchecked. The germline CDR1 and CDR2 sequences are MGHRA and YSYEKL. The CDR3 is made up of 16 amino acids. The CDR3 sequence is CASSPRGDPDTGELFF.

V is TRBV2 and J is TRBJ1-2. This CDR3 contains 15 residues. The germline V gene encodes CDR1 SNHLY and CDR2 FYNNEI. The CDR3 sequence: CASSEISGIYGGYTF.

The chain joins TRBV6-1 to TRBJ2-5; with no DNA, the TCRdb D assignment of TRBD2 cannot be verified. Germline V gene lookup returns CDR1 MNHNS and CDR2 SASEGT. This CDR3 region has 18 residues. This CDR3 reads CASSEERLAGEYQETQYF.

The chain recombines TRBV7-2 with TRBJ2-7; without DNA, the TCRdb call of TRBD2 cannot be checked. Looked up from germline, CDR1 is SGHTA and CDR2 is FQGNSA. The CDR3 is 15 residues long. CDR3: CASSWGLAGVYEQYF.

This chain connects TRBV20-1 to TRBJ2-1; TCRdb proposes TRBD2, but this gene call is untestable without DNA. The germline V gene has CDR1 DFQATT and CDR2 SNEGSKA (reference sequence). The CDR3 length is 15 residues. CDR3 residues: CSATAGLGTYNEQFF.

J is TRBJ2-5 and V is TRBV5-1. This CDR3 comprises 12 residues. Germline CDR1 is SGHRS and CDR2 is YFSETQ. CDR3: CATHSSRETQYF.

The chain employs TRBV29-1 and TRBJ2-5; the D gene TCRdb calls, TRBD2, cannot be checked with no DNA. The CDR3 extends over 13 amino acids. CDR1 and CDR2 from the germline V gene are SQVTM and ANQGSEA. This CDR3 is CSVAGTSIFTQYF. Drawing the rest from reference TRBV29-1 and TRBJ2-5, the complete variable domain is SAVISQKPSRDICQRGTSLTIQCQVDSQVTMMFWYRQQPGQSLTLIATANQGSEATYESGFVIDKFPISRPNLTFSTLTVSNMSPEDSSIYLCSVAGTSIFTQYFGPGTRLLVL.

This chain links TRBV20-1 with TRBJ2-5. Germline CDR1 is DFQATT and CDR2 is SNEGSKA (reference sequence). This CDR3 comprises 14 residues. The CDR3 here is CSARDRASAETQYF.

The chain links TRBV28 to TRBJ1-1; without DNA, the TCRdb call of TRBD1 cannot be checked. Germline V gene lookup returns CDR1 MDHEN and CDR2 SYDVKM. The CDR3 contains 17 residues. The CDR3 spells CASSSPGQGARWTEAFF.

The gene calls are TRBV5-1 and TRBJ1-3; TCRdb reports TRBD1, a call that lacks DNA to check it against. This CDR3 region has 15 residues. Germline CDR1 SGHRS, CDR2 YFSETQ. CDR3 amino acids: CASSPGKGSGNTIYF.

The chain couples TRBV27 to TRBJ2-1. Per germline, CDR1 MNHEY and CDR2 SMNVEV (reference sequence). The CDR3 has 13 amino acids. This chain's CDR3 is CASRQDSYNEQFF.

The genes are TRBV4-3 and TRBJ2-1; the D call from TCRdb, TRBD2, cannot be confirmed without DNA. CDR1 and CDR2 (germline): LGHNA, YSLEER. CDR3 length equals 17 residues. The CDR3 sequence: CASSQAKAGGPSSEQFF.

This chain uses TRBV29-1 with TRBJ2-7; TCRdb's D gene call, TRBD1, goes unchecked for lack of DNA. Germline V gene lookup returns CDR1 SQVTM and CDR2 ANQGSEA. CDR3 length equals 13 residues. The CDR3 loop reads CSVRGRGIYEQYF.

The rearrangement links TRBV18 to TRBJ2-3; TCRdb lists TRBD2, though no DNA is available to test this call. CDR1 KGHSH and CDR2 LQKENI come from the germline V gene. The CDR3 has 18 residues. The CDR3: CASSPTPGLAGGTDTQYF.

V usage is TRBV20-1 and J usage is TRBJ1-4; TCRdb reports TRBD1, a call that lacks DNA to check it against. The CDR3 sequence is 15 residues long. CDR1 and CDR2 from the germline V gene are DFQATT and SNEGSKA (reference sequence). The CDR3 reads CSARSGAATNEKLFF.

The chain couples TRBV28 to TRBJ2-1; TCRdb indicates TRBD2, and absent DNA this call remains unverified. Germline V gene lookup returns CDR1 MDHEN and CDR2 SYDVKM. The CDR3 is made up of 17 amino acids. CDR3: CASSSRKAGVSYNGQFF.

The chain uses TRBV3-1 and TRBJ2-1; TCRdb selects TRBD2, and the lack of DNA leaves this call unchecked. CDR1 and CDR2 (germline): LGHDT, YNNKEL (reference sequence). CDR3 length: 15 residues. CDR3 protein: CASSLTSGLYNEQFF.

The chain is built from TRBV25-1 and TRBJ2-1; TCRdb reports TRBD2, a call that lacks DNA to check it against. This CDR3 is built from 14 residues. Germline V gives CDR1 MGHDK, CDR2 SYGVNS. CDR3 in amino acids: CASSKSGGALEQFF.